This TCR beta chain is drawn from a study of vaccination and CD4 T cells after COVID-19. Turning to the study itself: With a range of 35 to 161, the median interval from diagnosis to drawing post-COVID samples was less than 130 days.

Study conclusions and caveats: Among convalescent patients, a median about 84% of reactive clones emerged only after vaccination.

The CDR3 spans 17 residues. Germline V gives CDR1 SGHNT, CDR2 YYREEE (reference sequence). Sequencing of cultured CD4+ T cell DNA used the Oncomine TCR Beta short-read assay. TCRdb re-called the PCR reads with MiXCR, one entry per CDR3 protein. There are approximately 19,000 distinct CDR3 sequences in the sample; 55% to 60% occur only once, and 9.7% lies in the top ten. On this clonotype: Antigen: not known.

Treatment indicated: roughly ten-day PBMC culture with coronavirus spike peptide pools or control peptides (ViraFEST assay). This receptor was identified in a human donor who had recovered from COVID-19. Material: CD4+ T cells from blood, cultured in vitro, obtained after SARS-CoV-2 vaccination. V is TRBV5-4 and J is TRBJ2-1, with 9 bases aligning to TRBD2. TRBJ2-7 explains the end of the DNA better; the J call may be wrong. DNA for the CDR3: TGTGCCAGCAGCTTGGGTGGCCCGTCTAGCGGGATTGGCGAGCAGTACTTC. As protein: CASSLGGPSSGIGEQYF.